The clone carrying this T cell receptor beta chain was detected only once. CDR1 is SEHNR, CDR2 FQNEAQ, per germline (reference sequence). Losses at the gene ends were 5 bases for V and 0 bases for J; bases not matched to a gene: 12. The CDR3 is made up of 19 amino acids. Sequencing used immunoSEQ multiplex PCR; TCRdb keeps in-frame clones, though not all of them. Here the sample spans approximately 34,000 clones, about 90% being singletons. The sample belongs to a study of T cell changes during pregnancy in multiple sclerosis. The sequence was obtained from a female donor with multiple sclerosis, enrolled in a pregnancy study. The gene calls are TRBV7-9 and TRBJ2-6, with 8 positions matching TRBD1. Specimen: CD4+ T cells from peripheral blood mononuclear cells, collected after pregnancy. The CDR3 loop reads CASSRLRDRYNSGANVLTF. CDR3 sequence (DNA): TGTGCCAGCAGCCGACTACGGGACAGGTATAACTCTGGGGCCAACGTCCTGACTTTC.